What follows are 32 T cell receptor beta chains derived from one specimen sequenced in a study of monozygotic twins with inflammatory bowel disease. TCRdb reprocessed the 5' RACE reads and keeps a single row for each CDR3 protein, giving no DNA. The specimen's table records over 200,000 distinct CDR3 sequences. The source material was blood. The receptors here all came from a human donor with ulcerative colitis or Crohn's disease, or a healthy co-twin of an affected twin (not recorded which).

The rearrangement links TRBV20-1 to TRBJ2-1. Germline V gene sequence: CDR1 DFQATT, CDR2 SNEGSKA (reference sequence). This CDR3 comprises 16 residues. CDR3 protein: CSAPGREESSYNEQFF.

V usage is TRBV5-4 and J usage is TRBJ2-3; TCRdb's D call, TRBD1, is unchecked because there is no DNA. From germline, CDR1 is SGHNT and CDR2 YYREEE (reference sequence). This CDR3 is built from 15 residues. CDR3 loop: CASSLAGGGTDTQYF.

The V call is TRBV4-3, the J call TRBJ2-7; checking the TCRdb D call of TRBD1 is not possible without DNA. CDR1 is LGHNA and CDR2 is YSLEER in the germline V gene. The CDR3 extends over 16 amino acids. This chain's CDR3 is CASSQGVSLKPYEQYF.

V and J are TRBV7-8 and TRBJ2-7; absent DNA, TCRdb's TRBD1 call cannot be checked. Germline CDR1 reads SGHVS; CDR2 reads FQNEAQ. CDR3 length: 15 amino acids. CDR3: CASSLVRAVTYEQYF. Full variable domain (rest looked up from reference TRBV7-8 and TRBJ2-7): GAGVSQSPRYKVAKRGQDVALRCDPISGHVSLFWYQQALGQGPEFLTYFQNEAQLDKSGLPSDRFFAERPEGSVSTLKIQRTQQEDSAVYLCASSLVRAVTYEQYFGPGTRLTVT.

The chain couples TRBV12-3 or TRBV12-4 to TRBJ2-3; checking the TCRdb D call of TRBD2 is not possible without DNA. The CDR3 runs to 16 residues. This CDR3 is CASSSPAGGMPDTQYF.

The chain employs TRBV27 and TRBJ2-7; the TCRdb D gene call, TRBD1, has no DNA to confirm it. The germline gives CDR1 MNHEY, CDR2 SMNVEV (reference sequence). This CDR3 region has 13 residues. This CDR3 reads CASQRGPFYEQYF.

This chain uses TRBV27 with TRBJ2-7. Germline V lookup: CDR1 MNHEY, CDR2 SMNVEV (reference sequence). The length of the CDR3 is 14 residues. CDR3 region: CASSFLDRSYEQYF.

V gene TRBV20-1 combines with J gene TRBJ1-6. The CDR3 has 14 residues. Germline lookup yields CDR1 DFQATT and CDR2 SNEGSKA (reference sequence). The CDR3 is CSARVEGGNSPLHF.

CDR3 region: CASSPGPDSAGANVLTF. The rearrangement joins TRBV7-9 to TRBJ2-6; TCRdb names TRBD2, which stays unverified in the absence of DNA. The CDR3 is 17 amino acids. Looked up from germline, CDR1 is SEHNR and CDR2 is FQNEAQ (reference sequence).

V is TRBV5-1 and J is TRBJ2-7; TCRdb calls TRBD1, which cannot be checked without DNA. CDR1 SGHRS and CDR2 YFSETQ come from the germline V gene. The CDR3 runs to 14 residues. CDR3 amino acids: CASSTDRGTYEQYF.

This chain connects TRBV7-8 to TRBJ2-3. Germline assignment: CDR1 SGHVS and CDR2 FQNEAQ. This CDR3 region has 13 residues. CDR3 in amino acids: CASSLWVRDTQYF.

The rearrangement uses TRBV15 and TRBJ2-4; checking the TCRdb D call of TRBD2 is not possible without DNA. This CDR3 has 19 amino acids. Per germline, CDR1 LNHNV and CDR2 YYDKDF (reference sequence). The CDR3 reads CATSRDGLAGPRAKNIQYF.

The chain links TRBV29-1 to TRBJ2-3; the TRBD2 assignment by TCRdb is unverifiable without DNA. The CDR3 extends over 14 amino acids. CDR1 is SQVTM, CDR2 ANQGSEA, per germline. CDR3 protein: CSVEDVQPPDTQYF.

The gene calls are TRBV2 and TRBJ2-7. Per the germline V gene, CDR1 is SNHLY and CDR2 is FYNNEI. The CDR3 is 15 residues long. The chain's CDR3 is CASSAAQGRTYEQYF.

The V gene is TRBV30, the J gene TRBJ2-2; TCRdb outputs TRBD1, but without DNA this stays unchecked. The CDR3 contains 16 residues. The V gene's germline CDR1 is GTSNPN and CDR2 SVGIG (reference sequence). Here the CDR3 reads CAWRRQGAQITGELFF.

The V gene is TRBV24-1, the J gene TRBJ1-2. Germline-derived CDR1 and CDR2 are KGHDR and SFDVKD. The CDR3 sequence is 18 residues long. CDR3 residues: CATSDPVSNQGPWDGYTF.

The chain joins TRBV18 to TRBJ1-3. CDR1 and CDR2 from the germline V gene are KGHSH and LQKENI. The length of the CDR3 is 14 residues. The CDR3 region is CASSPSGYGNTIYF.

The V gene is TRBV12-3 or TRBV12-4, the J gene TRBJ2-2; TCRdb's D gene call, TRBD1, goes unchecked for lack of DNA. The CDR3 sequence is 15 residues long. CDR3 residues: CASRMGQPNTGELFF.

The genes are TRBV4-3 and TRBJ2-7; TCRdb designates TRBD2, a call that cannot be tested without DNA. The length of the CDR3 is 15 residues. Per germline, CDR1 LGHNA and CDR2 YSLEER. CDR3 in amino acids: CASSPAQTSGYEQYF.

Here the CDR3 reads CASSQVGQAGGYTF. The V call is TRBV4-3, the J call TRBJ1-2. CDR1 and CDR2 from the germline V gene are LGHNA and YSLEER. The CDR3 has 14 residues.

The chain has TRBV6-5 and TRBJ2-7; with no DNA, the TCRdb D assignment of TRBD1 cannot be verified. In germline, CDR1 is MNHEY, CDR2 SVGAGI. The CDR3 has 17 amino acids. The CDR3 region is CASSYQGGTGGSDEQYF.

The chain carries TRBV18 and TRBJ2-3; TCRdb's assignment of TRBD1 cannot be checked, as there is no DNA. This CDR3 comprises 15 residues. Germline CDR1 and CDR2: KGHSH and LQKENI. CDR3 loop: CASSPYAGSTDTQYF.

The CDR3 loop is CASSQGFVPGRGETQYF. The V call is TRBV4-3, the J call TRBJ2-5; as DNA is missing, the TRBD2 call by TCRdb cannot be tested. This CDR3 region has 17 residues. Germline V gene sequence: CDR1 LGHNA, CDR2 YSLEER.

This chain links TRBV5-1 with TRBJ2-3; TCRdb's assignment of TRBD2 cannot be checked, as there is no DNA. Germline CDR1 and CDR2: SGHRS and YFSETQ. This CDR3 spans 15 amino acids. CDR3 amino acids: CASSLDRGEIDTQYF.

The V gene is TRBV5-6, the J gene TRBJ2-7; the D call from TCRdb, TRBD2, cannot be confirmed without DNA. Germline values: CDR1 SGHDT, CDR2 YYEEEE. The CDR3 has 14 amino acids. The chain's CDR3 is CASSLDLVQYEQYF. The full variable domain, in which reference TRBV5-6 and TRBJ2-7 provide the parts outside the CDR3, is DAGVTQSPTHLIKTRGQQVTLRCSPKSGHDTVSWYQQALGQGPQFIFQYYEEEERQRGNFPDRFSGHQFPNYSSELNVNALLLGDSALYLCASSLDLVQYEQYFGPGTRLTVT.

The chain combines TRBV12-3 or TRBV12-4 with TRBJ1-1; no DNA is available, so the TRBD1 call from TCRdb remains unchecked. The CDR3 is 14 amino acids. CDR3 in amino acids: CASSPTGVSTEAFF.

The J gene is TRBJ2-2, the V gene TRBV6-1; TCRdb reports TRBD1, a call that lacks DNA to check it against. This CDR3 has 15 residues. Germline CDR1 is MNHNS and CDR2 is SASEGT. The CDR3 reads CASARGGANTGELFF.

The CDR3 here is CASSSDWSYEQYF. J is TRBJ2-7 and V is TRBV5-1. The CDR3 loop spans 13 amino acids. Germline V gene lookup returns CDR1 SGHRS and CDR2 YFSETQ.

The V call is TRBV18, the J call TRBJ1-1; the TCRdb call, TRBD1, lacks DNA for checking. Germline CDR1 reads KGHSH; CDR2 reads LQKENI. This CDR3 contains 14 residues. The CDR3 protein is CASSVTGTNTEAFF.

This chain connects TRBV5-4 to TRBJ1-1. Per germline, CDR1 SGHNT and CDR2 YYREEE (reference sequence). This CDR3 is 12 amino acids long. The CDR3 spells CASSLGPIEAFF.

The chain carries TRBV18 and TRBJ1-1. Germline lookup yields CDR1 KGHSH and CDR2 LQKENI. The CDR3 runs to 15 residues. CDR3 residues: CASSPRNLGDTEAFF. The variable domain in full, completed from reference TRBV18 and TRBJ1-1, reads NAGVMQNPRHLVRRRGQEARLRCSPMKGHSHVYWYRQLPEEGLKFMVYLQKENIIDESGMPKERFSAEFPKEGPSILRIQQVVRGDSAAYFCASSPRNLGDTEAFFGQGTRLTVV.

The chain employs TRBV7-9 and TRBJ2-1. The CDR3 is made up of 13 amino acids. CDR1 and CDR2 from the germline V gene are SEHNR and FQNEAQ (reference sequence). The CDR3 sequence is CASSLGVPDEQFF.